This T cell receptor (beta chain) was profiled in a study of radiotherapy plus CTLA-4 blockade in lung cancer. Study context: Of all patients, more than 15% responded objectively and roughly 31% showed disease control.

Alongside CTLA-4 blockade with ipilimumab, patients with chemo-refractory metastatic non-small-cell lung cancer received focal radiation. Here immunoSEQ multiplex PCR was the method, and the copy in TCRdb shows in-frame clones only, minus some. The data contain roughly 130,000 clones, 75% to 90% of them singletons. As for this clone: Its target is unknown.

V was pared by 7 bases and J by 6 bases, with 12 bases between. The germline CDR1 and CDR2 sequences are SNHLY and FYNNEI. The CDR3 is 12 residues long. Study-wide results and caveats: Early clone dynamics of blood T cells, plus interferon-beta, reportedly predicted response best. In blood, tumor-derived TCR clones expanded after radiotherapy plus ipilimumab.

This clonotype was sampled from a human donor with non-small cell lung cancer that progressed on radiotherapy plus ipilimumab. The chain carries TRBV2 and TRBJ1-2; D remains unclear. Sample: peripheral blood, taken from a patient treated with radiotherapy plus ipilimumab. The CDR3 nucleotides read TGTGCCAGCATCTCAGGAACAAATGGCTACACCTTC. Translating gives CASISGTNGYTF.